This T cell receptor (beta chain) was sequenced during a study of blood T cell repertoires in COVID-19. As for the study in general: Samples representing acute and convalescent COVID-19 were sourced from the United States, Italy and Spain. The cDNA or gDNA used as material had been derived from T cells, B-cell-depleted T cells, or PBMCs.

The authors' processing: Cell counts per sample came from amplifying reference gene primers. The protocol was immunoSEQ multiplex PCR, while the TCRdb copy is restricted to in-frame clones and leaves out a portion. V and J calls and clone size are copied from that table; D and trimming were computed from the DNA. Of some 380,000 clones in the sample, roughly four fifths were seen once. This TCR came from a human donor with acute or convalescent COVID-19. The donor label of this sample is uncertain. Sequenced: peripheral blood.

The CDR3 DNA sequence: TGTGCCAGCATGACAGGGTCTTCTCAGCCCCAGCATTTT. Translation: CASMTGSSQPQHF. V gene TRBV6-5 combines with J gene TRBJ1-5; the match to TRBD1 covers 7 bases. V lost 7 bases, J lost 6 bases, and 6 bases stayed unmatched. CDR1 is MNHEY, CDR2 SVGAGI, per germline. This CDR3 contains 13 residues.